The 7 T cell receptor beta chains reported below all come from one sample, sequenced in a study of molecular identifiers for immune sequencing clone quantification. TCRdb reprocessed the PCR reads with MiXCR, giving one entry per CDR3 protein. The sample contains 600,000 to 650,000 distinct CDR3 sequences, just under 20% of which appear only once. Sequencing was carried out using naive CD8+ T cells from blood, with Jurkat cell RNA spiked in. The subset: FACS-sorted CD8+CD4-CCR7+CD45RA+ naive T cells. These receptors all stem from a human donor in good health. Some libraries in this study had Jurkat cell RNA spiked in.

This clonotype was recorded at least ten times. The rearrangement uses TRBV20-1 and TRBJ2-2; D is undetermined. The CDR3 extends over 15 amino acids. Looked up from germline, CDR1 is DFQATT and CDR2 is SNEGSKA (reference sequence). V was clipped by 3 bases and J by 3 bases, with 14 bases between them. In DNA, the CDR3 is TGCAGTGCTAGGGCCGCCGATATAGACACCGGGGAGCTGTTTTTT. Translating gives CSARAADIDTGELFF.

Comment on this clonotype: Germline and junction disagree at one end, which may indicate a read error. The rearrangement links TRBV5-3 to TRBJ1-6; D not certain. TRBV5-3 is classed as an ORF, of uncertain function. The CDR3 length is 15 residues. The DNA for the CDR3 is TGTGCCAGCAGCTCCGGGATAGACGATAATTCACCCCTCCACTTT. It specifies CASSSGIDDNSPLHF.

This clonotype has ten or more counts. The chain couples TRBV7-6 to TRBJ2-3; TRBD1 matches 11 bases. This CDR3 contains 14 residues. V lost 3 bases and J lost 5; bases outside the gene matches: 1. Germline-derived CDR1 and CDR2 are SGHVS and FNYEAQ. CDR3 amino acids: CASSFGTGGDTQYF. The CDR3, as DNA: TGTGCCAGCAGCTTTGGGACAGGGGGAGATACGCAGTATTTT.

This clonotype was detected many times. V is TRBV7-9 and J is TRBJ2-5; perhaps TRBD1 as D (5 bases). Germline V gene data show CDR1 as SEHNR and CDR2 as FQNEAQ (reference sequence). This CDR3 has 13 amino acids. V lost 5 bases to trimming and J lost 5 bases, with 12 bases between them. DNA of the CDR3: TGTGCCAGCAGCCAGGGTTTGGATGAGACCCAGTACTTC. Translating gives CASSQGLDETQYF.

This clonotype was observed at least ten times. The chain combines TRBV20-1 with TRBJ2-3; possible D gene TRBD1, 5 bases. The germline V and J ends were trimmed by 3 bases and 0 bases, with 19 bases remaining between them. The CDR3 sequence is 17 residues long. CDR1 is DFQATT, CDR2 SNEGSKA, per germline (reference sequence). DNA of the CDR3: TGCAGTGCTAGTAGGGCACAGGATTTCGTTAGCACAGATACGCAGTATTTT. Its protein product is CSASRAQDFVSTDTQYF.

This clonotype has ten or more counts. This chain links TRBV12-2 with TRBJ2-1; the table calls TRBD2, which could not be checked here. TRBV12-2 is reported as a pseudogene. This CDR3 spans 15 amino acids. The CDR3: CASRSPSGSSGEQFF. CDR3 DNA sequence: TGTGCAAGTCGCTCACCTAGCGGGAGCTCTGGTGAGCAGTTCTTC.

To note about this clonotype: The CDR3 end shows no conserved phenylalanine or tryptophan, and so a read error is likely. The V gene is TRBV19, the J gene TRBJ2-1; a weak D match, TRBD2 (6 bases). Germline values: CDR1 LNHDA, CDR2 SQIVND (reference sequence). Trimming pared 1 base from V and 2 bases from J, leaving 15 bases between. This CDR3 is 17 amino acids long. CDR3 sequence (DNA): TGTGCCAGTAGTATAGCTTTCCTTGCGGGAACCTACAATGAGCAGTTCCTC. Protein product: CASSIAFLAGTYNEQFL.